A single sample gave rise to the 7 T cell receptor beta chains below, sequenced in a study of early T cells in non-severe SARS-CoV-2 infection. TCRdb used MiXCR to reprocess the 5' RACE reads, holding one entry per CDR3 protein. The sample consists of around 56,000 distinct CDR3 sequences, under 15% of them appearing once. Here the sequenced sample was whole blood, taken at baseline. All receptors derive from an adult who was a healthcare worker with PCR-confirmed SARS-CoV-2 infection or an uninfected control (not recorded which).

In this sample, this clonotype turned up a few times. The V call is TRBV6-6, the J call TRBJ2-3, with D unresolved. This CDR3 region has 17 residues. Germline V lookup: CDR1 MNHNY, CDR2 SVGAGI (reference sequence). The V gene lost 0 bases and the J gene lost 4 bases, with 17 bases spanning the gap. The CDR3 bases are TGTGCCAGCAGTTACTCTTTGCAGGCCGAAACCCCAGATACGCAGTATTTT. It codes for CASSYSLQAETPDTQYF.

This clonotype was seen once. The chain has TRBV11-2 and TRBJ2-3; weak D call: TRBD2 (6 bases). CDR1 SGHAT and CDR2 FQNNGV come from the germline V gene. The CDR3 covers 15 residues. Deletions cut 1 base from V and 5 bases from J, with 13 bases between. The CDR3 sequence is CASSLVRGSIDTQYF. The CDR3 DNA reads as TGTGCCAGCAGCTTAGTGCGGGGATCTATAGATACGCAGTATTTT.

The sample holds a few counts of this clonotype. V and J are TRBV5-1 and TRBJ2-1; D remains ambiguous. The germline V and J ends were trimmed by 4 bases and 7 bases, with 12 bases remaining between them. The CDR3 runs 13 residues. From germline, CDR1 is SGHRS and CDR2 YFSETQ. Here the CDR3 reads CASSPVTRNEQFF. The CDR3 DNA follows: TGCGCCAGCAGCCCGGTTACGAGGAATGAGCAGTTCTTC. Supplemented by reference TRBV5-1 and TRBJ2-1, the full variable domain reads KAGVTQTPRYLIKTRGQQVTLSCSPISGHRSVSWYQQTPGQGLQFLFEYFSETQRNKGNFPGRFSGRQFSNSRSEMNVSTLELGDSALYLCASSPVTRNEQFFGPGTRLTVL.

V is TRBV12-3 or TRBV12-4 and J is TRBJ1-3; tentative D call: TRBD1 (5 bases). The CDR3 runs 15 residues. The V end lost 5 bases, the J end lost 4 bases, and 15 bases lay between the germline ends. CDR3 DNA: TGTGCCAGCAGTCTAGACAGCGGGCCGGGAAACACCATATATTTT. Translated, it gives CASSLDSGPGNTIYF.

The chain carries TRBV11-1 and TRBJ2-1; a weak D match, TRBD1 (6 bases). In germline, CDR1 is SGHAT, CDR2 FQDESV (reference sequence). The ends were cut back, 1 base at V and 4 bases at J, with 8 bases in the middle. The CDR3 has 14 residues. This chain's CDR3 is CASSLGTVYNEQFF. The DNA for the CDR3 is TGTGCCAGCAGCTTAGGGACAGTATACAATGAGCAGTTCTTC.

This clonotype was observed a handful of times. The chain uses TRBV4-1 and TRBJ1-6; D unclear. Germline loops: CDR1 MGHRA, CDR2 YSYEKL. The V and J ends lost 1 base and 11 bases respectively, with 6 bases between them. The CDR3 length is 12 residues. The DNA for the CDR3 is TGCGCCAGCAGCCAAGTGGGTGCACCCCTCCACTTT. It translates to CASSQVGAPLHF.

In this sample, this clonotype turned up once. This chain uses TRBV11-1 with TRBJ1-1, with TRBD1 matching over 7 bases. The germline V gene has CDR1 SGHAT and CDR2 FQDESV (reference sequence). The ends lost 10 bases at V and 4 bases at J; junction bases unmatched: 9. The CDR3 consists of 13 residues. The CDR3 nucleotides are TGTGCCACAAGAAACAGGGGAATCACTGAAGCTTTCTTT. This translates into CATRNRGITEAFF.